The T cell receptor beta chain under discussion was sequenced for a study of blood T cell repertoires in COVID-19. On the study more broadly: PBMCs, B-cell-depleted T cells, or T cells were the source of the cDNA or gDNA that made up the material.

The table came from immunoSEQ multiplex PCR; TCRdb's copy has only in-frame clones and leaves some out. Of around 150,000 clones in the sample, under 85% were seen once. Germline V gene lookup returns CDR1 SGHTA and CDR2 FQGNSA. The CDR3 has 16 amino acids. V dropped 5 bases and J dropped 0 bases, with 16 bases sitting between them. J is TRBJ1-1 and V is TRBV7-2, with D tentatively TRBD1 (5 bases). Input material: peripheral blood. The receptor was derived from a man between 45 and 60 years old with active or convalescent COVID-19. CDR3 in DNA: TGTGCCAGCAGCCTCAGGGCTCTCCCCATGAACACTGAAGCTTTCTTT. Translated, it gives CASSLRALPMNTEAFF.